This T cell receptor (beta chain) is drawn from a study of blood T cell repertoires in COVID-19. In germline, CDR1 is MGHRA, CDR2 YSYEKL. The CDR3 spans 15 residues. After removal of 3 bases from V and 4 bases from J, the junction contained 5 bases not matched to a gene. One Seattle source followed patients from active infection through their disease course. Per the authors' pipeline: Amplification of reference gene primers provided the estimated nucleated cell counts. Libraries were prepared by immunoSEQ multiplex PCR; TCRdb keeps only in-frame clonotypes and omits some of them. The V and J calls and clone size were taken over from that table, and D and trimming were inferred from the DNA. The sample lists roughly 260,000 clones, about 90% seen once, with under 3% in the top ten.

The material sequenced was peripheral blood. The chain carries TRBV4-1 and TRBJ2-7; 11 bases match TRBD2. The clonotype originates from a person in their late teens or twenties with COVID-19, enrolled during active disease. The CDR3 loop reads CASSQKTSGSYEQYF. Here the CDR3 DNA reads TGCGCCAGCAGCCAGAAAACTAGCGGGAGTTACGAGCAGTACTTC.